This TCR beta chain was retrieved from a study of control samples from healthy donors and cancer patients. The protocol was immunoSEQ multiplex PCR, while the TCRdb copy is restricted to in-frame clones and leaves out a portion. The data show under 200,000 clones, with 96% seen just once and 1% held by the top ten. The junction had 12 bases not matched to a gene; V was cut back by 4 bases and J by 0 bases. Germline V lookup: CDR1 SGHRS, CDR2 YFSETQ. This CDR3 has 19 amino acids. The chain carries TRBV5-1 and TRBJ2-1; 11 bases line up with TRBD2. Sequencing was carried out using blood. The clonotype comes from a woman younger than 45 in good health. The CDR3 DNA reads as TGCGCCAGCAGCACACATAGCGGGGGGGCCTCGGGCTCCTACAATGAGCAGTTCTTC. This gives the protein CASSTHSGGASGSYNEQFF. Drawing the rest from reference TRBV5-1 and TRBJ2-1, the complete variable domain is KAGVTQTPRYLIKTRGQQVTLSCSPISGHRSVSWYQQTPGQGLQFLFEYFSETQRNKGNFPGRFSGRQFSNSRSEMNVSTLELGDSALYLCASSTHSGGASGSYNEQFFGPGTRLTVL.